These 2 T cell receptor beta chains were sequenced from one sample in a study of cytomegalovirus exposure and HLA in healthy donors. The PCR made use of 60 Vbeta and 13 Jbeta primers. Assay used: immunoSEQ multiplex PCR; TCRdb lists only in-frame clones, some missing. The profile shows approximately 100,000 clones, 75% to 85% of them singletons. The specimen was PBMCs. The origin of the receptors is a woman younger than 35 in good health and CMV-seronegative.

This sequence joins TRBV6-4 and TRBJ1-1, with D possibly matching TRBD1 (5 bases). From germline, CDR1 is MRHNA and CDR2 SNTAGT. Trimming cost V 5 bases and J 1 base, with 8 bases left between them. CDR3 size: 13 residues. CDR3 residues: CASSYRQNTEAFF. The CDR3, as DNA: TGTGCCAGCAGTTACAGGCAGAACACTGAAGCTTTCTTT.

Details on this clone: At one end the junction does not follow the germline gene, possibly because of a read error. V and J are TRBV7-9 and TRBJ2-7, with 8 bases identical to TRBD1. This CDR3 comprises 15 residues. Germline values: CDR1 SEHNR, CDR2 FQNEAQ (reference sequence). CDR3 protein: CSSSLGWTGNNEQYF. CDR3 nucleotide sequence: TGTTCCAGCAGCTTAGGGTGGACAGGGAACAACGAGCAGTACTTC. Supplemented by reference TRBV7-9 and TRBJ2-7, the full variable domain reads DTGVSQNPRHKITKRGQNVTFRCDPISEHNRLYWYRQTLGQGPEFLTYFQNEAQLEKSRLLSDRFSAERPKGSFSTLEIQRTEQGDSAMYLCSSSLGWTGNNEQYFGPGTRLTVT.